The entry below describes one T cell receptor beta chain. The V gene's germline CDR1 is SQVTM and CDR2 ANQGSEA. The CDR3 sequence is 14 residues long. V was shortened by 3 bases and J by 0 bases, with 9 bases between the two germline ends. Clones were sequenced by immunoSEQ multiplex PCR, and TCRdb holds only the in-frame ones, with some missing. In the table there are under 75,000 clones, approximately 90% of which are singletons. The data were taken from a study of T cell changes during pregnancy in multiple sclerosis. This receptor was identified in a female donor in good health, enrolled as a control in a pregnancy study. Sample: peripheral blood, taken in the third trimester of pregnancy. V and J are TRBV29-1 and TRBJ2-1; tentative D call: TRBD2 (5 bases). DNA of the CDR3: TGCAGCGTTGAGGGAGCAAGCTCCTACAATGAGCAGTTCTTC. It translates to CSVEGASSYNEQFF.